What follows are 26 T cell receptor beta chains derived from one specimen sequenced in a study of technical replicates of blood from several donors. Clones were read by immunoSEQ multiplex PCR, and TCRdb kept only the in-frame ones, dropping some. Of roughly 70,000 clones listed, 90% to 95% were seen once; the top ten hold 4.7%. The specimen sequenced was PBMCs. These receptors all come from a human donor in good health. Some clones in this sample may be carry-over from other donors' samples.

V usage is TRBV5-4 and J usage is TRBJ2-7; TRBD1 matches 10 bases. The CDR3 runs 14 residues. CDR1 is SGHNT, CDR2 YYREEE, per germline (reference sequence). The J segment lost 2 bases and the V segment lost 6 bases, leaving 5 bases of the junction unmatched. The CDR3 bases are TGTGCCAGCACCCCGGGACAGGGGACCTACGAGCAGTACTTC. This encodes CASTPGQGTYEQYF.

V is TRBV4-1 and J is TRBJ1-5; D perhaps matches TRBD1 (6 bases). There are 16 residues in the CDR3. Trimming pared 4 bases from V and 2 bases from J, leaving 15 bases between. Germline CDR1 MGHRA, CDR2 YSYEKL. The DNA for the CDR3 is TGCGCCAGCAGCCTAAGACAGGTTTTTGGCAATCAGCCCCAGCATTTT. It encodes CASSLRQVFGNQPQHF.

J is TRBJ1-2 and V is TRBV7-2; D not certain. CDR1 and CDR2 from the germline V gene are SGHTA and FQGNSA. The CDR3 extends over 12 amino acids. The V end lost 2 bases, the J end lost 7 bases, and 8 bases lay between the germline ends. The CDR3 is CASSLYSGGYTF. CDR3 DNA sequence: TGTGCCAGCAGCTTATACTCGGGTGGCTACACCTTC.

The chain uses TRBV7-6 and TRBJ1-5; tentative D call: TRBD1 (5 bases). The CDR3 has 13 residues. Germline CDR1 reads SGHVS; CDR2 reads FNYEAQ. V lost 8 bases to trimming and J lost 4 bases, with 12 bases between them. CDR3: CASSKQENQPQHF. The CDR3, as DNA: TGTGCCAGCTCCAAACAGGAAAATCAGCCCCAGCATTTT.

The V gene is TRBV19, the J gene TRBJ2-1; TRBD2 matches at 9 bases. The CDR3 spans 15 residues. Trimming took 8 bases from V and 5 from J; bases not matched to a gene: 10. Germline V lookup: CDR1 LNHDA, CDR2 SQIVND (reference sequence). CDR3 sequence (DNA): TGTGCCAGTTGCCCCGGTAGCGGGAGAAACAATGAGCAGTTCTTC. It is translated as CASCPGSGRNNEQFF.

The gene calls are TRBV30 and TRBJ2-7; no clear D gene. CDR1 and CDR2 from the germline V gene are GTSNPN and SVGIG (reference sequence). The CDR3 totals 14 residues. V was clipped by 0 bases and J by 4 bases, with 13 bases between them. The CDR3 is CAWSVPPQRYEQYF. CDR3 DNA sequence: TGTGCCTGGAGTGTACCCCCCCAGAGGTACGAGCAGTACTTC.

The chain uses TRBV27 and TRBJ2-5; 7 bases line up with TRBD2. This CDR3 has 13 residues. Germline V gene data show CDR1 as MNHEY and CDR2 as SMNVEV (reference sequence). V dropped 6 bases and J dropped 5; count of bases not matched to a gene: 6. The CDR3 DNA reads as TGTGCCAGCAGAAAAAGCGGGGTGGAGACCCAGTACTTC. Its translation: CASRKSGVETQYF.

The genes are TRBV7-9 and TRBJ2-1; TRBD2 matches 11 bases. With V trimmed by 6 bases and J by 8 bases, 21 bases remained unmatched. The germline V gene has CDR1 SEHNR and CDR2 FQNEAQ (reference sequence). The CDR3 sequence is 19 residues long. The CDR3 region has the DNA TGTGCCAGCAGGGAGAGAGCGTCCCGACTAGCGGGACTAAGGTATGAGCAGTTCTTC. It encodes CASRERASRLAGLRYEQFF.

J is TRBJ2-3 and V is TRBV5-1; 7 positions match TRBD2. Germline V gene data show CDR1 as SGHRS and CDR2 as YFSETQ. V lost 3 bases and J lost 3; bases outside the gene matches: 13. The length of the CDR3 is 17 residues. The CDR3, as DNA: TGCGCCAGCAGCTGGGGAACTGGGAGCGGGGCAACAGATACGCAGTATTTT. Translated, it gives CASSWGTGSGATDTQYF.

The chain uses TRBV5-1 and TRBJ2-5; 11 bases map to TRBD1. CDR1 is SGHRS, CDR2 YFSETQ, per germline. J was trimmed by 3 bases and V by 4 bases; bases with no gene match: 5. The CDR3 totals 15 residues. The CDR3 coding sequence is TGCGCCAGCAGCCGGACAGGGGGCGAAAAAGAGACCCAGTACTTC. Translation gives CASSRTGGEKETQYF.

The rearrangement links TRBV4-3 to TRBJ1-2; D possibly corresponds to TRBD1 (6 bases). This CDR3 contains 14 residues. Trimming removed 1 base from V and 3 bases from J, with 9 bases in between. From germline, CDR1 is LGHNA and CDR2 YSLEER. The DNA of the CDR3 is TGCGCCAGCAGCCAAGCTGGACAGTACTATGGCTACACCTTC. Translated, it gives CASSQAGQYYGYTF.

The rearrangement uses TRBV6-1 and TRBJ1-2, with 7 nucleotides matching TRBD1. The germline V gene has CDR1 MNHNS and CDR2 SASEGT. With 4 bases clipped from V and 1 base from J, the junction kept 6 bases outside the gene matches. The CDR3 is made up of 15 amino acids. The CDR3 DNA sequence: TGTGCCAGCAGTGGGACAGGACGAATTAACTATGGCTACACCTTC. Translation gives CASSGTGRINYGYTF.

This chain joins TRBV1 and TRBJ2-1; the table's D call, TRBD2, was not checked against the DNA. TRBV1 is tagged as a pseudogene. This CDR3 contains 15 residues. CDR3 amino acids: CTSSQTSGTYNEQFF. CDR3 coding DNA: TGCACCAGCAGCCAGACTAGCGGAACCTACAATGAGCAGTTCTTC.

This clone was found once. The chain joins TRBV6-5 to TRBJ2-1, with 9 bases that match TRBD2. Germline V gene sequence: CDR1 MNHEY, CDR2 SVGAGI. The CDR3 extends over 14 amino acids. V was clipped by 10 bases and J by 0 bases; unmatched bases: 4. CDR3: CAISAGGSYNEQFF. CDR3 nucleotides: TGTGCCATCTCAGCGGGAGGCTCCTACAATGAGCAGTTCTTC.

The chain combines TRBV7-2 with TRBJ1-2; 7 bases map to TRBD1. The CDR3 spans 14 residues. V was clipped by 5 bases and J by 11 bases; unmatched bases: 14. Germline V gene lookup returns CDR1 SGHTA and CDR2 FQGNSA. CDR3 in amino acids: CASSPGQPNLVYTF. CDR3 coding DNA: TGTGCCAGCAGCCCGGGACAGCCGAACCTTGTTTACACCTTC.

CDR3 loop: CASSVNRGHQPQHF. The CDR3 region has the DNA TGTGCCAGCAGTGTAAACAGGGGGCATCAGCCCCAGCATTTT. The chain carries TRBV6-1 and TRBJ1-5, with TRBD1 matching 9 bases. The CDR3 covers 14 residues. The trim removed 4 bases at V and 5 bases at J, leaving 3 bases unmatched. Germline CDR1 is MNHNS and CDR2 is SASEGT.

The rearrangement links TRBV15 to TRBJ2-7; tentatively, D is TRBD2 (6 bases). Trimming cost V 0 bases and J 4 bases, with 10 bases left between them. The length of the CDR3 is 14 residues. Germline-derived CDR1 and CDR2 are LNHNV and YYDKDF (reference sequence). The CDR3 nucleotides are TGTGCCACCAGCAGAGAGGGACTCTCTTACGAGCAGTACTTC. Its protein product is CATSREGLSYEQYF.

For the CDR3, the DNA is TGCGCCAGCAGCCAAGTGGTGGGGACAGGGGGTACTAACTATGGCTACACCTTC. It yields the protein CASSQVVGTGGTNYGYTF. J is TRBJ1-2 and V is TRBV4-3, with TRBD1 matching over 11 bases. Germline V CDR1 and CDR2: LGHNA, YSLEER. V trimming: 1 base; J trimming: 0 bases; junction bases outside the gene matches: 7. The CDR3 is 18 amino acids.

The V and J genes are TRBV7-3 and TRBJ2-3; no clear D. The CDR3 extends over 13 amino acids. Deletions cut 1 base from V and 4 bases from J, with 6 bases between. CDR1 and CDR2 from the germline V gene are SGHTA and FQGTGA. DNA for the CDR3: TGTGCCAGCAGCTTAAATCGGGCAGATACGCAGTATTTT. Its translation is CASSLNRADTQYF.

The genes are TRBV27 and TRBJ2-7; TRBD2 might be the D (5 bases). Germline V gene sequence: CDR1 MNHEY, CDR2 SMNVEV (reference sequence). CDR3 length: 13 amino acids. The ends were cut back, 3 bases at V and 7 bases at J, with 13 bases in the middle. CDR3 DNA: TGTGCCAGCAGTTTTTTCGGGGTCGGGGAGCAGTACTTC. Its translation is CASSFFGVGEQYF.

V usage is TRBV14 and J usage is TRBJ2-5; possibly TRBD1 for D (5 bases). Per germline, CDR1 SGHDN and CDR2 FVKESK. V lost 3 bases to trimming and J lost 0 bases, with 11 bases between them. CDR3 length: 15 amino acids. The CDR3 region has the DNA TGTGCCAGCAGCCAGACAGACTGGTACCAAGAGACCCAGTACTTC. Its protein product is CASSQTDWYQETQYF.

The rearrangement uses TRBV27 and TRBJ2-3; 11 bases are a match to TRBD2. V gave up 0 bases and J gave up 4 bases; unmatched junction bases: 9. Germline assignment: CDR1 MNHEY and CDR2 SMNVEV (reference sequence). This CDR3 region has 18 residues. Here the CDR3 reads CASSLSGLAATHADTQYF. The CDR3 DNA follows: TGTGCCAGCAGTTTATCGGGACTAGCGGCCACCCACGCAGATACGCAGTATTTT.

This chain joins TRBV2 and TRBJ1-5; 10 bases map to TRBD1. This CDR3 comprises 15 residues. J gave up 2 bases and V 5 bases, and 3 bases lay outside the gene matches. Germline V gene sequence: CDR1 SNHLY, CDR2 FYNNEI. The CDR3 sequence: CASSWDRGGNQPQHF. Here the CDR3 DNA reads TGTGCCAGCAGTTGGGACAGGGGAGGCAATCAGCCCCAGCATTTT.

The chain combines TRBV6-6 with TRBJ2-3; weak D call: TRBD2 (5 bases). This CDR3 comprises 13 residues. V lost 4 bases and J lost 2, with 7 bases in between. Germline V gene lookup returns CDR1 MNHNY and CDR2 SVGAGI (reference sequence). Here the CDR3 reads CASSFDYTDTQYF. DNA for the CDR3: TGTGCCAGCAGTTTCGACTACACAGATACGCAGTATTTT.

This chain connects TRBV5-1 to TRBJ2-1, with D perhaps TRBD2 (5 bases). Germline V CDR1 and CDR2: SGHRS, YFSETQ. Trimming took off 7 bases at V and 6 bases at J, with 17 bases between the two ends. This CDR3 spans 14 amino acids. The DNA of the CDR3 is TGCGCCAGCCTTAAAAATCTAGGAGGCAATGAGCAGTTCTTC. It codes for CASLKNLGGNEQFF.

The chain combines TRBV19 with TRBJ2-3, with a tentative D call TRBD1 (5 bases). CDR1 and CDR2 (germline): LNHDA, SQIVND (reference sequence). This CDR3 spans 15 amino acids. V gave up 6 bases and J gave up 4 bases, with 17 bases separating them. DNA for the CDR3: TGTGCCAGTAGCCCACCTGGGTCCAGGGCAGATACGCAGTATTTT. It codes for CASSPPGSRADTQYF. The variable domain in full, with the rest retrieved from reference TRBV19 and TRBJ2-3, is DGGITQSPKYLFRKEGQNVTLSCEQNLNHDAMYWYRQDPGQGLRLIYYSQIVNDFQKGDIAEGYSVSREKKESFPLTVTSAQKNPTAFYLCASSPPGSRADTQYFGPGTRLTVL.